This T cell receptor (beta chain) was captured in a study of blood T cell repertoires in COVID-19. Study background: Samples representing acute and convalescent COVID-19 were sourced from the United States, Italy and Spain. T cells, B-cell-depleted T cells, or PBMCs provided the cDNA or gDNA that served as material.

The authors' processing: Reference gene primer amplification gave estimated nucleated cell counts. Clones were sequenced by immunoSEQ multiplex PCR, and TCRdb holds only the in-frame ones, with some missing. That table furnishes V, J and clone size, whereas the DNA furnished D and trimming. Among around 300,000 clones listed, 86% were seen once. Germline lookup yields CDR1 LGHDT and CDR2 YNNKEL (reference sequence). The CDR3 loop spans 12 amino acids. Deletions cut 2 bases from V and 7 bases from J, with 6 bases between. The TCR originated in a woman in her thirties with active or convalescent COVID-19. Sequencing was done on a sample of peripheral blood. The chain carries TRBV3-1 (or the pseudogene TRBV3-2) and TRBJ1-3; D remains ambiguous. CDR3 residues: CASSQTENTIYF. The CDR3 nucleotides are TGTGCCAGCAGCCAAACGGAGAACACCATATATTTT.